The 14 T cell receptor beta chains in this list originate from one sample, sequenced in a study of beta chain features in type 1 diabetes. General study points: There was a moderate but significant shortening of TCRB CDR3s in all four CD4+ subsets of Type 1 diabetes patients.

Sequencing targeted expressed TCRB transcripts, as all isolated RNA had been reverse transcribed. Profiled with immunoSEQ multiplex PCR; TCRdb holds only in-frame clones, not every one. This sample has 25,000 to 30,000 clones, with approximately 65% found just once. Antigens of these TCRs are unknown. The specimen sequenced was Tregs from blood. These receptors were obtained from a woman aged 30 to 39 with type 1 diabetes.

This clone came up once. V gene TRBV7-8 combines with J gene TRBJ2-7; TRBD2 matches 11 bases. V was clipped by 6 bases and J by 4 bases; unmatched bases: 8. Germline V CDR1 and CDR2: SGHVS, FQNEAQ. The CDR3 consists of 15 residues. The CDR3 DNA reads as TGTGCCAGCAGTCTTAGCGGGAGGGCCGCGTACGAGCAGTACTTC. Translating gives CASSLSGRAAYEQYF.

A single count supports this clone. This chain links TRBV5-1 with TRBJ2-5; D is unclear. From germline, CDR1 is SGHRS and CDR2 YFSETQ. The CDR3 consists of 12 residues. The V end lost 2 bases, the J end lost 2 bases, and 4 bases lay between the germline ends. CDR3 sequence: CASSFPQETQYF. Here the CDR3 DNA reads TGCGCCAGCAGCTTCCCACAAGAGACCCAGTACTTC. Looking up the rest from reference TRBV5-1 and TRBJ2-5 gives the full variable domain: KAGVTQTPRYLIKTRGQQVTLSCSPISGHRSVSWYQQTPGQGLQFLFEYFSETQRNKGNFPGRFSGRQFSNSRSEMNVSTLELGDSALYLCASSFPQETQYFGPGTRLLVL.

Written as DNA, the CDR3 is TGTGCCAGCAGATGGACAGGGTGGTCTACCGGGGAGCTGTTTTTT. This gives the protein CASRWTGWSTGELFF. This chain joins TRBV6-1 and TRBJ2-2, with 8 bases lining up with TRBD1. The germline CDR1 and CDR2 sequences are MNHNS and SASEGT. This CDR3 has 15 residues. The V and J ends lost 6 bases and 5 bases, in that order; junction bases with no gene match: 8.

J is TRBJ1-1 and V is TRBV5-1; D gene unclear. The CDR3 loop spans 13 amino acids. Looked up from germline, CDR1 is SGHRS and CDR2 is YFSETQ. Deletions cut 8 bases from V and 10 bases from J, with 21 bases between. DNA of the CDR3: TGCGCCAGATCAGAGGGCAACATTTTTGGAGCTTTCTTT. Translation gives CARSEGNIFGAFF. The variable domain in full, completed from reference TRBV5-1 and TRBJ1-1, reads KAGVTQTPRYLIKTRGQQVTLSCSPISGHRSVSWYQQTPGQGLQFLFEYFSETQRNKGNFPGRFSGRQFSNSRSEMNVSTLELGDSALYLCARSEGNIFGAFFGQGTRLTVV.

The rearrangement joins TRBV2 to TRBJ2-2; no reliable D call. V lost 4 bases and J lost 6, with 9 bases in between. This CDR3 has 13 residues. The V gene's germline CDR1 is SNHLY and CDR2 FYNNEI. CDR3 bases: TGTGCCAGCAGTGGTCAGGTTGCCGGGGAGCTGTTTTTT. Translating it yields CASSGQVAGELFF.

This clone has more than one count but fewer than ten. The rearrangement joins TRBV28 to TRBJ1-2; weak D call: TRBD1 (6 bases). The CDR3 extends over 15 amino acids. V lost 3 bases to trimming and J lost 3 bases, with 14 bases between them. Looked up from germline, CDR1 is MDHEN and CDR2 is SYDVKM. The CDR3 DNA follows: TGTGCCAGCAGTTTCGAGGGGGGGACGTACTATGGCTACACCTTC. Its protein product is CASSFEGGTYYGYTF.

This clone was counted only a few times. The genes are TRBV27 and TRBJ2-7; a weak D match, TRBD1 (6 bases). The CDR3 totals 14 residues. V was shortened by 6 bases and J by 1 base, with 13 bases between the two germline ends. Per germline, CDR1 MNHEY and CDR2 SMNVEV (reference sequence). CDR3 nucleotides: TGTGCCAGCAGAACCGGGACATCATCCTACGAGCAGTACTTC. Translation gives CASRTGTSSYEQYF.

This clone has more than one count but fewer than ten. The chain carries TRBV5-1 and TRBJ2-7, with D maybe TRBD1 (5 bases). V was shortened by 3 bases and J by 6 bases, with 25 bases between the two germline ends. CDR1 is SGHRS and CDR2 is YFSETQ in the germline V gene. The length of the CDR3 is 17 residues. CDR3 protein: CASSSDPDPATTGEQYF. CDR3 nucleotide sequence: TGCGCCAGCAGCTCCGATCCCGACCCTGCTACTACAGGCGAGCAGTACTTC.

This clone has a single count. The chain is built from TRBV4-1 and TRBJ1-1; D gene unclear. Germline V gene sequence: CDR1 MGHRA, CDR2 YSYEKL. Trimming stripped 0 bases from V and 0 bases from J, with 14 bases between. The length of the CDR3 is 17 residues. CDR3 nucleotide sequence: TGCGCCAGCAGCCAAGACCGTTTGAGGGCGATGAACACTGAAGCTTTCTTT. Translating it yields CASSQDRLRAMNTEAFF.

This clone was picked up one time. The rearrangement uses TRBV7-9 and TRBJ2-5; D perhaps matches TRBD1 (5 bases). Germline V gene sequence: CDR1 SEHNR, CDR2 FQNEAQ (reference sequence). The V and J ends lost 0 bases and 12 bases respectively, with 11 bases between them. This CDR3 has 12 residues. The CDR3 DNA reads TGTGCCAGCAGCTTAGCGGGGCAGGTGAAGTACTTC. Translated, it gives CASSLAGQVKYF.

V gene TRBV6-1 combines with J gene TRBJ1-5, with D possibly being TRBD1 (5 bases). Per the germline V gene, CDR1 is MNHNS and CDR2 is SASEGT. The CDR3 extends over 15 amino acids. V dropped 3 bases and J dropped 4 bases, with 13 bases sitting between them. The CDR3 sequence: CASSDPGTANQPQHF. The CDR3 bases are TGTGCCAGCAGTGACCCTGGGACTGCGAATCAGCCCCAGCATTTT.

The table lists this clone with a few counts. This chain joins TRBV29-1 and TRBJ2-2; tentative D call: TRBD1 (6 bases). The CDR3 is 13 amino acids. Germline V gene data show CDR1 as SQVTM and CDR2 as ANQGSEA. Trimming removed 5 bases from V and 1 base from J, with 8 bases in between. Here the CDR3 reads CSVWTVNTGELFF. CDR3 DNA sequence: TGCAGCGTTTGGACAGTGAACACCGGGGAGCTGTTTTTT.

The chain carries TRBV6-6 and TRBJ2-7; D is perhaps TRBD2 (6 bases). Per the germline V gene, CDR1 is MNHNY and CDR2 is SVGAGI (reference sequence). The CDR3 spans 13 residues. V was shortened by 4 bases and J by 6 bases, with 13 bases between the two germline ends. The CDR3 spells CASSSGRRGEQYF. The CDR3 region has the DNA TGTGCCAGCAGTTCGGGCCGGCGGGGCGAGCAGTACTTC.

This clone was counted only a few times. The chain employs TRBV30 and TRBJ2-5; 7 bases are shared with TRBD1. Trimming removed 3 bases from V and 0 bases from J; junction bases left unmatched: 1. This CDR3 comprises 13 residues. Looked up from germline, CDR1 is GTSNPN and CDR2 is SVGIG (reference sequence). DNA for the CDR3: TGTGCCTGGAGGGGACAGAACCAAGAGACCCAGTACTTC. Its protein is CAWRGQNQETQYF.